These 15 T cell receptor beta chains were sequenced from one sample in a study of tumor-infiltrating lymphocytes in primary liver carcinoma. A primer matching the constant region was used to make TCR beta cDNA from approximately 0.55 ug of total RNA. Nested multiplex PCR, run for three rounds with slightly modified ARM-PCR, yielded TCR beta libraries. Researchers ran the first two PCR rounds for roughly 11 cycles each with TRBV1-TRBV30 forward primers and a C-beta reverse primer. TCRdb itself ran the multiplex PCR reads through MiXCR, one entry per CDR3 protein. This table holds around 100,000 distinct CDR3 sequences, more than 65% found once. Bulk tissue was left unsorted, and RNA and DNA were co-extracted from 20-30 mg of it. Specimen: liver tumor tissue from sampling region 2. As to subset: tumor region T2, inferior pole. These receptor sequences come from a woman aged 55-70 years with primary liver carcinoma and hepatitis B virus infection.

Points on this clonotype: A much larger clonotype is one base distant, so this may be a read error. The genes are TRBV28 and TRBJ2-3, with D unclear. Trimming removed 9 bases from V and 2 bases from J, with 9 bases in between. Germline V gene sequence: CDR1 MDHEN, CDR2 SYDVKM. This CDR3 region has 12 residues. The CDR3: CASTESTDTQYF. DNA for the CDR3: TGTGCCAGTACGGAATCCACAGATACGCAGTATTTT. Combining the CDR3 with reference TRBV28 and TRBJ2-3 gives the whole variable domain DVKVTQSSRYLVKRTGEKVFLECVQDMDHENMFWYRQDPGLGLRLIYFSYDVKMKEKGDIPEGYSVSREKKERFSLILESASTNQTSMYLCASTESTDTQYFGPGTRLTVL.

V gene TRBV28 combines with J gene TRBJ1-5; 7 nucleotides align to TRBD1. The CDR3 is 16 residues long. Germline CDR1 reads MDHEN; CDR2 reads SYDVKM. V shed 6 bases, J shed 1 base, and the junction held 9 bases outside the gene matches. The CDR3 spells CASRIKDRSSNQPQHF. The CDR3 DNA follows: TGTGCCAGCAGAATCAAGGACAGGTCCAGCAATCAGCCCCAGCATTTT.

The chain combines TRBV20-1 with TRBJ1-2; D unclear. V dropped 7 bases and J dropped 6 bases, with 12 bases sitting between them. Germline values: CDR1 DFQATT, CDR2 SNEGSKA (reference sequence). This CDR3 spans 11 amino acids. In DNA, the CDR3 is TGCAGTGGTAAAATTGACCATGGCTACACCTTC. It encodes CSGKIDHGYTF.

Worth noting for this clonotype: A clone one base away is much larger, so this may be a read error. V and J are TRBV12-3 or TRBV12-4 and TRBJ1-6; D remains unclear. V dropped 3 bases and J dropped 11 bases, with 26 bases sitting between them. The CDR3 is made up of 18 amino acids. As DNA, the CDR3 is TGTGCCAGCAGTTTGACTATGGGGATAGTGCCCCCGGATGCACCCCTCCACTTT. Translating gives CASSLTMGIVPPDAPLHF.

In regard to this clonotype: A read error may be the cause here, since a much bigger clone is one base away. The chain recombines TRBV12-3 or TRBV12-4 with TRBJ1-2; D is unclear. This CDR3 is 13 amino acids long. CDR3: CASSLGANYDYTF. The CDR3 bases are TGTGCCAGCAGTTTAGGGGCTAACTATGACTACACCTTC.

The sample holds many counts of this clonotype. This chain links TRBV28 with TRBJ1-5; no definite D call. This CDR3 region has 13 residues. Between the trimmed V and J ends, which lost 7 bases and 2 bases, there was a span of 9 bases. Germline V gene data show CDR1 as MDHEN and CDR2 as SYDVKM. The CDR3 here is CASTVLGNQPQHF. DNA of the CDR3: TGTGCCAGCACAGTTTTGGGCAATCAGCCCCAGCATTTT.

This clonotype was seen many times. The CDR3: CAWSLLAGRTDTQYF. DNA of the CDR3: TGTGCCTGGAGTTTACTAGCGGGCCGCACAGATACGCAGTATTTT. The V gene is TRBV30, the J gene TRBJ2-3, with TRBD2 matching over 9 bases. This CDR3 has 15 residues. Germline lookup yields CDR1 GTSNPN and CDR2 SVGIG (reference sequence). V lost 2 bases to trimming and J lost 1 base; unmatched junction nucleotides: 4.

On this clonotype: The junction departs from germline at one end; a sequencing error may be responsible. V is TRBV24-1 and J is TRBJ2-1; 10 bases map to TRBD2. The germline V gene encodes CDR1 KGHDR and CDR2 SFDVKD. This CDR3 comprises 16 residues. The chain's CDR3 is CGTREASGSHLGEQFF. CDR3 bases: TGTGGCACCAGGGAGGCTAGCGGGAGTCATTTGGGTGAGCAGTTCTTC.

The chain joins TRBV10-3 to TRBJ1-1, with a possible D match to TRBD1 (6 bases). CDR3 length: 15 residues. Germline CDR1 is ENHRY and CDR2 is SYGVKD. V shed 7 bases and J shed 4 bases, with 19 bases lying between them. In DNA form, the CDR3 reads TGTGCCATCACTGGACTACAGGGTTCGATCACTGAAGCTTTCTTT. As protein: CAITGLQGSITEAFF.

As concerns this clonotype: This CDR3 is missing its conserved last phenylalanine or tryptophan, likely due to a read error. It is unclear where the CDR3 begins or ends on the DNA, so no DNA is shown, and the CDR3 is as TCRdb lists it. This chain joins TRBV12-3 or TRBV12-4 and TRBJ2-7; TRBD1, the D gene given by the table, was not confirmed from the DNA. The CDR3 spans 13 residues, counting both ends. The CDR3 loop is CASSPQGFYEQYL.

As regards this clonotype: A much larger clonotype is one base distant, so this may be a read error. The conserved phenylalanine or tryptophan is not found at the CDR3 terminus, so this likely reflects a read error. This chain uses TRBV6-1 with TRBJ1-4, with a weak D call TRBD1 (5 bases). V lost 4 bases and J lost 8, with 17 bases in between. CDR3 length equals 15 residues. Germline-derived CDR1 and CDR2 are MNHNS and SASEGT. CDR3 loop: CASSARWGATEKLFL. The CDR3 DNA follows: TGTGCCAGCAGTGCAAGGTGGGGCGCGACCGAAAAACTGTTTCTT.

This clonotype was found many times. V usage is TRBV7-8 and J usage is TRBJ1-5; D might be TRBD1 (5 bases). Per the germline V gene, CDR1 is SGHVS and CDR2 is FQNEAQ. This CDR3 spans 17 amino acids. V lost 5 bases, J lost 2 bases, and 19 bases lay in between. The CDR3 is CASSALLGRVGNQPQHF. DNA of the CDR3: TGTGCCAGCAGCGCCCTATTGGGGCGAGTGGGCAATCAGCCCCAGCATTTT.

On this clonotype: One end of the junction is discordant with germline, which a read error may explain. J is TRBJ2-7 and V is TRBV7-8; D is unclear. This CDR3 contains 15 residues. Germline CDR1 and CDR2: SGHVS and FQNEAQ. CDR3 nucleotides: TGTGCCAGTAGCAGGAATCAGCTGACGTCCTACAAGCAGTACTTC. Translation gives CASSRNQLTSYKQYF.

There are many counts of this clonotype. CDR3 residues: CASRPQGLVHTDTQYF. DNA of the CDR3: TGTGCCAGCAGACCTCAGGGGTTGGTGCACACAGATACGCAGTATTTT. The V gene is TRBV28, the J gene TRBJ2-3; tentatively, D is TRBD1 (6 bases). V shed 6 bases and J shed 2 bases, with 18 bases lying between them. This CDR3 is 16 amino acids long. Germline V gene data show CDR1 as MDHEN and CDR2 as SYDVKM.

About this clonotype itself: The CDR3 carries no conserved terminal phenylalanine or tryptophan, so it likely arises from a read error. The V call is TRBV29-1, the J call TRBJ2-7, with TRBD2 identical over 8 bases. Looked up from germline, CDR1 is SQVTM and CDR2 is ANQGSEA. V lost 5 bases and J lost 1; bases outside the gene matches: 10. This CDR3 is built from 15 residues. CDR3 coding DNA: TGCAGCGTTAAGCCGACTAGCGTGAGTTCCTACGAGCAGTACTTA. Translation: CSVKPTSVSSYEQYL.